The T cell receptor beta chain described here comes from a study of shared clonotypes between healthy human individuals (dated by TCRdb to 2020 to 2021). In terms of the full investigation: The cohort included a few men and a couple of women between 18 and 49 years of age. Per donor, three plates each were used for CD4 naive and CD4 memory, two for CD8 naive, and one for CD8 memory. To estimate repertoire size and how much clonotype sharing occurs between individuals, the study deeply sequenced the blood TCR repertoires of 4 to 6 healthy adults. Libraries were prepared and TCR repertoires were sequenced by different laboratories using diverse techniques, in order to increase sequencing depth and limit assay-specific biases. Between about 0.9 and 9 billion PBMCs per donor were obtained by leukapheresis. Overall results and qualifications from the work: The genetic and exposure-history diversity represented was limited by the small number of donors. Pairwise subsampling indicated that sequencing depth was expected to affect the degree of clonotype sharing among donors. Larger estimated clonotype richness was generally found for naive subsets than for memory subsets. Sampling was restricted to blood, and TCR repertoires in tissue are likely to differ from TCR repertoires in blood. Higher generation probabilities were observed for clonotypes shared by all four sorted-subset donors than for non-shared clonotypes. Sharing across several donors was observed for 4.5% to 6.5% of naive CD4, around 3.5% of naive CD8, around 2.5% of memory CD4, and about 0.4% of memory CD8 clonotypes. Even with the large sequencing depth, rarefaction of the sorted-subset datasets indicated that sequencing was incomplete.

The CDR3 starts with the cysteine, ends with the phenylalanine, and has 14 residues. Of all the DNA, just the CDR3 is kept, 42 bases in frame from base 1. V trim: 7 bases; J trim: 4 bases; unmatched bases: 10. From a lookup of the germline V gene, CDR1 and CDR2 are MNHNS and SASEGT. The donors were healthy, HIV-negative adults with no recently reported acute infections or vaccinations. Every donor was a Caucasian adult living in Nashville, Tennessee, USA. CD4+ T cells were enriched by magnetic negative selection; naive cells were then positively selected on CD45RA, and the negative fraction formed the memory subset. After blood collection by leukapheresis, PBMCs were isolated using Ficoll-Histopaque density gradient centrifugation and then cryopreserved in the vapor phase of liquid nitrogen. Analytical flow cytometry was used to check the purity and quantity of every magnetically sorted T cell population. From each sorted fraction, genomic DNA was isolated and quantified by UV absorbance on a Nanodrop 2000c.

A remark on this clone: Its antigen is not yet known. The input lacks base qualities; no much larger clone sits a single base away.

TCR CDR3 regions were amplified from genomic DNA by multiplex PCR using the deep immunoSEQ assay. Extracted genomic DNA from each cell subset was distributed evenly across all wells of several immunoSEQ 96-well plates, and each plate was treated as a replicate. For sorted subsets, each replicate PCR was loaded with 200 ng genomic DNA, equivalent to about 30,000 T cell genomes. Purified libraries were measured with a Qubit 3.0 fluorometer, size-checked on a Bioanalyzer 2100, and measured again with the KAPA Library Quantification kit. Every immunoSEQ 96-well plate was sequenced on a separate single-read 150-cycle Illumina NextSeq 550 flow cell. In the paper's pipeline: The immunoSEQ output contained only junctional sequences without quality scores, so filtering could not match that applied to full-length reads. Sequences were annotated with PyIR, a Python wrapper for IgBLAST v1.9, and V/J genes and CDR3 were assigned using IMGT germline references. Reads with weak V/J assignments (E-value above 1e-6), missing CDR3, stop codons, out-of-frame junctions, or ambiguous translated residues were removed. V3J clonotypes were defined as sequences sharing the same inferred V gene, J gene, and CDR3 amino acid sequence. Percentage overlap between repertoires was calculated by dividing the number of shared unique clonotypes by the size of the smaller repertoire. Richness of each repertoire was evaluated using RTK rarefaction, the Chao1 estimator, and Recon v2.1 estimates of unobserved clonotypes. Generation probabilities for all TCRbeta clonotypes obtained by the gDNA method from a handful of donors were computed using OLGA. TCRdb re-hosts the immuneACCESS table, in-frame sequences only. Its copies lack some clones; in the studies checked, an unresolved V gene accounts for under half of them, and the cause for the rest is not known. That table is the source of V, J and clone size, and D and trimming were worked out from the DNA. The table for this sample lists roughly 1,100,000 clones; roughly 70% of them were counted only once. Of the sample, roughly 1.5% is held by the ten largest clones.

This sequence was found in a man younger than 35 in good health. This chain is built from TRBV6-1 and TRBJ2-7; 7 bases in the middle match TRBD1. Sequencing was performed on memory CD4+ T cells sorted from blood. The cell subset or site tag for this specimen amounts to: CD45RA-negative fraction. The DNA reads TGTGCCAGCACCGTAGAAGGGGGCGGATACGAGCAGTACTTC. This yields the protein CASTVEGGGYEQYF.